This entry lists 23 T cell receptor beta chains sequenced from one sample in a study of CD8+ T cells in alopecia areata. RNA, once extracted, was reverse transcribed into cDNA for use as the sequencing template. Profiled with immunoSEQ multiplex PCR; TCRdb holds only in-frame clones, not every one. This sample has some 130,000 clones, with about 46% found just once. Sequenced material: CD8+ T cells sorted from blood, taken at week 0. The receptors here all came from a human donor with alopecia areata.

A word on this clone: One end of the junction fails to match germline, which may point to a read error. This chain links TRBV27 with TRBJ2-3, with 9 bases matching TRBD2. Germline V CDR1 and CDR2: MNHEY, SMNVEV (reference sequence). The CDR3 length is 11 residues. CDR3 sequence reads: CASSSGLASHF. The CDR3 region has the DNA TGTGCCAGCAGTTCGGGACTAGCTTCGCATTTT.

The chain carries TRBV29-1 and TRBJ2-2, with TRBD2 matching over 10 bases. Germline V gene sequence: CDR1 SQVTM, CDR2 ANQGSEA. Trimming at V came to 1 base and at J to 6 bases, leaving 8 bases not matched to a gene. CDR3 length: 16 amino acids. CDR3 region: CSVEGISGGFAGELFF. CDR3 DNA: TGCAGCGTTGAAGGGATTAGCGGGGGGTTCGCCGGGGAGCTGTTTTTT.

This clone appeared once. The rearrangement uses TRBV5-4 and TRBJ1-1; 7 nucleotides match TRBD1. Trimming removed 1 base from V and 0 bases from J; junction bases left unmatched: 6. The CDR3 has 16 residues. The germline CDR1 and CDR2 sequences are SGHNT and YYREEE (reference sequence). CDR3 region: CASSLMPTGMNTEAFF. Here the CDR3 DNA reads TGTGCCAGCAGCTTGATGCCGACAGGGATGAACACTGAAGCTTTCTTT.

The chain has TRBV5-1 and TRBJ2-3, with TRBD1 matching over 7 bases. The length of the CDR3 is 15 residues. J lost 6 bases, V lost 1 base, and 8 bases had no gene match. Germline CDR1 SGHRS, CDR2 YFSETQ. The CDR3 sequence: CASSLFDRDIDTQYF. The CDR3 DNA reads TGCGCCAGCAGCTTGTTTGACAGGGATATCGATACGCAGTATTTT.

CDR3 amino acids: CASSGPGQDLNNEQFF. In DNA, the CDR3 is TGTGCCAGCAGCGGCCCGGGACAGGACCTCAACAATGAGCAGTTCTTC. J is TRBJ2-1 and V is TRBV21-1; TRBD1 is the table's D call, not checked against the DNA. TRBV21-1 is a pseudogene segment. The CDR3 has 16 amino acids.

The chain couples TRBV4-1 to TRBJ1-1; D is ambiguous. The CDR3 contains 12 residues. Germline V gene data show CDR1 as MGHRA and CDR2 as YSYEKL. Deletions cut 0 bases from V and 9 bases from J, with 8 bases between. CDR3 amino acids: CASSQDSGQAFF. CDR3 in DNA: TGCGCCAGCAGCCAAGATTCTGGGCAAGCTTTCTTT.

The chain recombines TRBV27 with TRBJ2-3, with TRBD1 matching over 7 bases. Trimming at V came to 2 bases and at J to 4 bases, leaving 0 bases not matched to a gene. CDR3 size: 13 residues. Germline loops: CDR1 MNHEY, CDR2 SMNVEV (reference sequence). CDR3 in amino acids: CASSLGTADTQYF. CDR3 coding DNA: TGTGCCAGCAGTTTAGGGACAGCAGATACGCAGTATTTT.

The CDR3 DNA follows: TGTGCCAGCGGGGGGACGGAGAAGGACGAGCAGTACTTC. Protein sequence: CASGGTEKDEQYF. The chain has TRBV2 and TRBJ2-7; D may be TRBD2 (6 bases). The germline CDR1 and CDR2 sequences are SNHLY and FYNNEI. The CDR3 has 13 amino acids. V was pared by 8 bases and J by 5 bases, with 16 bases between.

This clone was found once. V usage is TRBV27 and J usage is TRBJ2-4; no definite D call. The germline V and J ends were trimmed by 2 bases and 4 bases, with 9 bases remaining between them. The germline V gene encodes CDR1 MNHEY and CDR2 SMNVEV (reference sequence). CDR3 length: 14 amino acids. This CDR3 reads CASSLLGSKNIQYF. For the CDR3, the DNA is TGTGCCAGCAGTTTACTTGGATCTAAAAACATTCAGTACTTC.

The chain uses TRBV5-6 and TRBJ1-6; possible D gene TRBD1, 5 bases. Germline V lookup: CDR1 SGHDT, CDR2 YYEEEE. The CDR3 runs 13 residues. Trimming shortened V by 4 bases and J by 6 bases, and 8 bases separated the two germline ends. CDR3 in DNA: TGTGCCAGCAGCGCGGGGACTAATTCACCCCTCCACTTT. Amino acids: CASSAGTNSPLHF. The variable domain in full, completed from reference TRBV5-6 and TRBJ1-6, reads DAGVTQSPTHLIKTRGQQVTLRCSPKSGHDTVSWYQQALGQGPQFIFQYYEEEERQRGNFPDRFSGHQFPNYSSELNVNALLLGDSALYLCASSAGTNSPLHFGNGTRLTVT.

This clone was found a few times. This chain links TRBV7-8 with TRBJ2-1; 7 bases line up with TRBD2. Germline V lookup: CDR1 SGHVS, CDR2 FQNEAQ. The CDR3 totals 14 residues. The V and J ends lost 3 bases and 8 bases, in that order; junction bases with no gene match: 7. The CDR3 loop is CASSFTGGRDEQFF. In DNA, the CDR3 is TGTGCCAGCAGCTTTACGGGGGGACGGGATGAGCAGTTCTTC.

In this sample, this clone turned up a few times. The chain joins TRBV27 to TRBJ1-6; D not certain. The CDR3 has 12 residues. CDR1 is MNHEY and CDR2 is SMNVEV in the germline V gene (reference sequence). Between the trimmed V and J ends, which lost 6 bases and 6 bases, there was a span of 6 bases. CDR3 sequence (DNA): TGTGCCAGCAGCCTGGGTAATTCACCCCTCCACTTT. Its protein is CASSLGNSPLHF.

The rearrangement joins TRBV6-6 to TRBJ1-1; D is ambiguous. V lost 2 bases to trimming and J lost 8 bases, with 12 bases between them. Germline V CDR1 and CDR2: MNHNY, SVGAGI (reference sequence). The CDR3 runs 13 residues. CDR3 protein: CASSYEAMGEAFF. CDR3 DNA sequence: TGTGCCAGCAGTTACGAGGCTATGGGGGAAGCTTTCTTT.

The chain is built from TRBV4-3 and TRBJ2-6; tentative D call: TRBD2 (5 bases). The CDR3 extends over 15 amino acids. Germline-derived CDR1 and CDR2 are LGHNA and YSLEER. Trimming left V 4 bases short and J 1 base short, with 8 bases between. CDR3 amino acids: CASSPRDSGANVLTF. The DNA of the CDR3 is TGCGCCAGCAGCCCCCGGGATTCTGGGGCCAACGTCCTGACTTTC.

J is TRBJ1-1 and V is TRBV30; no clear D. Trimming stripped 2 bases from V and 5 bases from J, with 18 bases between. The V gene's germline CDR1 is GTSNPN and CDR2 SVGIG (reference sequence). This CDR3 has 15 residues. The CDR3 is CAWSSWEEFWTEAFF. The CDR3 DNA reads as TGTGCCTGGAGTTCCTGGGAGGAATTTTGGACTGAAGCTTTCTTT.

This clone occurred once. V is TRBV6-5 and J is TRBJ1-5; D not resolved. There are 14 residues in the CDR3. V shed 6 bases and J shed 0 bases, with 9 bases lying between them. Germline V gene data show CDR1 as MNHEY and CDR2 as SVGAGI. This CDR3 is CASRDPSSNQPQHF. The CDR3 nucleotides are TGTGCCAGCAGGGACCCATCTAGCAATCAGCCCCAGCATTTT.

CDR3 sequence reads: CASTSAGLGEQYF. In DNA form, the CDR3 reads TGTGCCAGCACCTCGGCGGGCTTAGGGGAGCAGTACTTC. The chain combines TRBV6-6 with TRBJ2-5; D might be TRBD1 or TRBD2, each matching 5 bases. Between the trimmed V and J ends, which lost 7 bases and 11 bases, there was a span of 20 bases. The CDR3 has 13 residues. Germline loops: CDR1 MNHNY, CDR2 SVGAGI (reference sequence).

For this clone: The junction shows a germline mismatch at one end, possibly a read error. The chain recombines TRBV7-8 with TRBJ2-6, with D possibly matching TRBD1 (5 bases). There are 17 residues in the CDR3. Germline V CDR1 and CDR2: SGHVS, FQNEAQ. CDR3 amino acids: CASSQQDSHSGANVLTF. Here the CDR3 DNA reads TGCGCCAGCAGCCAACAAGACAGTCACTCTGGGGCCAACGTCCTGACTTTC.

The DNA for the CDR3 is TGCAGCGTCCGGGGAGCGTGGAATGACCTTCGGGACATTCAGTACTTC. Its translation: CSVRGAWNDLRDIQYF. V and J are TRBV29-1 and TRBJ2-4, with D possibly TRBD2 on 5 matching bases. The CDR3 spans 16 residues. Trimming cost V 6 bases and J 8 bases, with 26 bases left between them. The germline V gene encodes CDR1 SQVTM and CDR2 ANQGSEA.

This clone came up a few times. Other DNA sequences in the sample encode the same CDR3. This CDR3 reads CSVDYGYTF. As DNA, the CDR3 is TGCAGCGTTGACTATGGCTACACCTTC. V usage is TRBV29-1 and J usage is TRBJ1-2; D not certain. CDR3 size: 9 residues. The ends were cut back, 3 bases at V and 4 bases at J, with 0 bases in the middle. The germline V gene encodes CDR1 SQVTM and CDR2 ANQGSEA.

The rearrangement uses TRBV27 and TRBJ2-7; 7 bases fit TRBD2. Germline trimming cut 2 bases from V and 6 bases from J; bases unmatched to any gene: 7. Germline V gene data show CDR1 as MNHEY and CDR2 as SMNVEV (reference sequence). CDR3 length: 14 amino acids. The CDR3: CASSLMGGVAEQYF. The CDR3 nucleotides read TGTGCCAGCAGTTTAATGGGAGGGGTCGCCGAGCAGTACTTC.

The V call is TRBV2, the J call TRBJ2-1; D is undetermined. Trimming removed 10 bases from V and 5 bases from J, with 12 bases in between. The CDR3 loop spans 12 amino acids. Germline assignment: CDR1 SNHLY and CDR2 FYNNEI. In DNA, the CDR3 is TGTGCCACCCACCCTGGACACAATGAGCAGTTCTTC. Translation gives CATHPGHNEQFF. Full variable domain (missing parts from reference TRBV2 and TRBJ2-1): EPEVTQTPSHQVTQMGQEVILRCVPISNHLYFYWYRQILGQKVEFLVSFYNNEISEKSEIFDDQFSVERPDGSNFTLKIRSTKLEDSAMYFCATHPGHNEQFFGPGTRLTVL.

V and J are TRBV11-2 and TRBJ2-5; D unclear. Germline V gene lookup returns CDR1 SGHAT and CDR2 FQNNGV. The CDR3 loop spans 11 amino acids. V gave up 5 bases and J gave up 5 bases, with 6 bases separating them. CDR3 sequence: CASSPSETQYF. In nucleotides, the CDR3 is TGTGCCAGCAGCCCATCGGAGACCCAGTACTTC.